The TCR beta chain described here comes from a study of blood T cell repertoires in COVID-19. Study-level background: Samples taken during acute and convalescent COVID-19 were collected in the United States, Italy and Spain. Sources were T cells, B-cell-depleted T cells, or PBMCs; the material itself was cDNA or gDNA.

Original data processing: Nucleated cell counts were estimated from reference gene primer amplification. Measured with immunoSEQ multiplex PCR; TCRdb has only the in-frame clones, and not every one. Clone size and V and J calls were adopted from that table, with D and trimming inferred from the DNA. The sample yields some 150,000 clones, just under 85% seen once. Germline assignment: CDR1 GTSNPN and CDR2 SVGIG (reference sequence). CDR3 size: 14 residues. With V trimmed by 5 bases and J by 10 bases, 11 bases remained unmatched. The sequence was collected from a woman older than 75 with acute or convalescent COVID-19. Sequenced sample: peripheral blood. J is TRBJ1-4 and V is TRBV30, with 9 bases aligning to TRBD1. The CDR3 region is CAWAPGTGYRKLFF. In nucleotides, the CDR3 is TGTGCCTGGGCCCCGGGGACAGGGTATCGAAAACTGTTTTTT.